This TCR beta chain was recorded in a study of shared clonotypes between healthy human individuals. Naive CD8 populations comprised CD45RO-negative cells positively selected for CCR7, excluding terminally differentiated effector memory CD45RA+ cells. The method was immunoSEQ multiplex PCR; TCRdb's version includes in-frame clones alone and lacks a portion of them. The table lists about 2 million clones, over 85% of them singletons. Between the trimmed V and J ends, which lost 3 bases and 2 bases, there was a span of 22 bases. The length of the CDR3 is 18 residues. CDR1 and CDR2 from the germline V gene are MGHRA and YSYEKL.

The rearrangement uses TRBV4-1 and TRBJ2-5; perhaps TRBD1 as D (6 bases). The specimen was naive CD8+ T cells sorted from blood. The receptor was derived from a man younger than 30 in good health. CDR3: CASSHASGQTPSQETQYF. The CDR3 coding sequence is TGCGCCAGCAGCCACGCCTCGGGACAAACGCCATCACAAGAGACCCAGTACTTC.